This T cell receptor beta chain derives from a study of blood T cell repertoires in COVID-19. About the study: Donors in the United States, Italy and Spain gave samples during acute or convalescent COVID-19. The cDNA or gDNA used as material had been derived from T cells, B-cell-depleted T cells, or PBMCs.

As originally analysed: Reference gene primers were amplified, and this amplification served to estimate nucleated cell counts. TCRdb's table, derived via immunoSEQ multiplex PCR, lists solely in-frame clones and lacks some. D and trimming were read from the DNA, whereas the V and J calls and clone size are those reported in that table. Among over 95,000 clones listed, around 85% were seen once. CDR3 length: 19 residues. The genes are TRBV21-1 and TRBJ1-2; the D call of TRBD1 is as the table states it, not checked on the DNA. TRBV21-1 represents a pseudogene. The TCR was taken from a man aged 45-60 years with acute or convalescent COVID-19. The sequenced material came from peripheral blood. CDR3 amino acids: CASSPHRGTALLSVYGYTF. Here the CDR3 DNA reads TGTGCCAGCAGCCCTCACAGGGGTACGGCTCTCCTTTCGGTCTATGGCTACACCTTC.